This is a list of T cell receptor beta chains from one sample in a study of blood T cell repertoires in COVID-19. Sequencing used immunoSEQ multiplex PCR; TCRdb keeps in-frame clones, though not all of them. The data hold about 240,000 clones, with 85% observed a single time. The sequencing input was peripheral blood. The receptors derive from a man aged 50 to 60 with COVID-19, enrolled during active disease. CDR3s include the opening cysteine and the closing phenylalanine or tryptophan. The D gene is left open where the match is weak. Some rows mark clone size as missing; the rest say once, few, many or name a class of expanded clone.

size: .; V: TRBV7-3; D: TRBD2; J: TRBJ2-1; CDR3: CASSLIAGGLYNEQFF; DNA: TGTGCCAGCAGCTTAATCGCGGGGGGCCTCTACAATGAGCAGTTCTTC
size: .; V: TRBV30; D: .; J: TRBJ1-5; CDR3: CAWSARGPQHF; DNA: TGTGCCTGGAGCGCTAGGGGGCCCCAGCATTTT
size: few; V: TRBV15; D: .; J: TRBJ2-3; CDR3: CATSLGGSGGADTQYF; DNA: TGTGCCACCAGCCTAGGGGGAAGTGGGGGGGCAGATACGCAGTATTTT
size: .; V: TRBV10-2; D: TRBD1; J: TRBJ1-4; CDR3: CASSAAGQVNEKLFF; DNA: TGCGCCAGCAGTGCTGCGGGACAGGTTAATGAAAAACTGTTTTTT
size: .; V: TRBV2; D: .; J: TRBJ1-3; CDR3: CASNYTGSGNTIYF; DNA: TGTGCCAGCAACTACACAGGATCTGGAAACACCATATATTTT
size: .; V: TRBV3-1/TRBV3-2; D: .; J: TRBJ1-1; CDR3: CASSQERRTEAFF; DNA: TGTGCCAGCAGCCAAGAGAGGCGGACTGAAGCTTTCTTT
size: .; V: TRBV2; D: .; J: TRBJ2-5; CDR3: CASSLQLLDRKETQYF; DNA: TGTGCCAGCAGTCTCCAATTGCTGGACAGAAAAGAGACCCAGTACTTC
size: .; V: TRBV6-6; D: TRBD2; J: TRBJ2-1; CDR3: CASRQRGDYNEQFF; DNA: TGTGCCAGCAGACAGCGGGGGGATTACAATGAGCAGTTCTTC
size: .; V: TRBV5-1; D: .; J: TRBJ1-2; CDR3: CASSLDSSYGYTF; DNA: TGCGCCAGCAGCCTGGACAGTTCCTATGGCTACACCTTC
size: .; V: TRBV30; D: .; J: TRBJ1-1; CDR3: CAWSVGRSNTEAFF; DNA: TGTGCCTGGAGTGTTGGCAGGTCGAACACTGAAGCTTTCTTT
size: .; V: TRBV9; D: .; J: TRBJ1-3; CDR3: CASSVATGLAGNTIYF; DNA: TGTGCCAGCAGCGTAGCCACAGGTCTGGCCGGAAACACCATATATTTT
size: .; V: TRBV7-3; D: .; J: TRBJ2-1; CDR3: CASSYHPGVEQFF; DNA: TGTGCCAGCAGCTACCACCCGGGGGTTGAGCAGTTCTTC
size: .; V: TRBV6-2/TRBV6-3; D: .; J: TRBJ2-5; CDR3: CASSYGLQGLRQETQYF; DNA: TGTGCCAGCAGTTACGGTCTACAGGGTCTACGGCAAGAGACCCAGTACTTC
size: few; V: TRBV12-3/TRBV12-4; D: .; J: TRBJ1-5; CDR3: CASSLGHQPQHF; DNA: TGTGCCAGCAGTTTAGGGCATCAGCCCCAGCATTTT
size: .; V: TRBV5-1; D: TRBD2; J: TRBJ2-1; CDR3: CASSLDSGGAYNEQFF; DNA: TGCGCCAGCAGCTTGGATAGCGGGGGGGCCTACAATGAGCAGTTCTTC
size: .; V: TRBV14; D: TRBD2; J: TRBJ2-1; CDR3: CASSQVAGGNRLGEQFF; DNA: TGTGCCAGCAGCCAAGTAGCGGGGGGCAATCGTTTAGGGGAGCAGTTCTTC
size: .; V: TRBV11-2; D: .; J: TRBJ2-1; CDR3: CASSHLGVQGNEQFF; DNA: TGTGCCAGCAGCCATCTAGGGGTACAGGGCAATGAGCAGTTCTTC
size: .; V: TRBV24-1; D: .; J: TRBJ2-7; CDR3: CATSGDTYEQYF; DNA: TGTGCCACCAGTGGGGACACCTACGAGCAGTACTTC
size: .; V: TRBV5-5; D: .; J: TRBJ2-7; CDR3: CASSLGTGTIEQYF; DNA: TGTGCCAGCAGCTTGGGGACAGGGACTATCGAGCAGTACTTC
size: once; V: TRBV4-1; D: TRBD1; J: TRBJ1-4; CDR3: CASSQFTGDSNEKLFF; DNA: TGCGCCAGCAGCCAATTTACAGGGGACTCTAATGAAAAACTGTTTTTT
size: .; V: TRBV28; D: TRBD1; J: TRBJ1-2; CDR3: CASSPTGAGYGYTF; DNA: TGTGCCAGCAGCCCAACAGGGGCCGGCTATGGCTACACCTTC
size: .; V: TRBV19; D: .; J: TRBJ2-6; CDR3: CASTPEHSGANVLTF; DNA: TGTGCCAGTACTCCGGAGCACTCTGGGGCCAACGTCCTGACTTTC